This T cell receptor beta chain stems from a study of T cells in Graves' hyperthyroidism and ophthalmopathy. The wider study: Peripheral blood specimens were obtained at initial diagnosis, prior to any treatment. Study observations and caveats: A 13 V-J signature model discriminated ophthalmopathy versus stable hyperthyroidism.

V was shortened by 10 bases and J by 7 bases, with 16 bases between the two germline ends. Germline V gene lookup returns CDR1 ENHRY and CDR2 SYGVKD. The length of the CDR3 is 13 residues. TCR beta CDR3 region amplification was performed from RNA transcripts. The HTBI primer set drove a first-round RT-PCR of the TCR CDR3. TCRdb independently ran MiXCR on the multiplex PCR reads; one entry per CDR3 protein. The sample holds 550,000 to 650,000 distinct CDR3 sequences; approximately 15% are singletons and the top ten take more than 4.5%. This clonotype showed up just a few times. The antigen is unknown. Diagnostic assessment was based on clinical symptoms, serum thyroxine and TRAb, thyroid ultrasound and orbital computed tomography.

The V call is TRBV10-3, the J call TRBJ1-4, with D perhaps matching TRBD1 (5 bases). Sample: blood. This receptor was identified in a woman in her 30s with Graves' hyperthyroidism that later progressed to Graves' ophthalmopathy. CDR3: CATLGRVGEKLFF. The CDR3 DNA reads as TGTGCCACCCTGGGCAGGGTCGGTGAAAAACTGTTTTTT.